This TCR beta chain was obtained from a study of OX40 agonist ivuxolimab in advanced cancers. The wider study: The treatment was a fully human IgG2 OX40 agonist, ivuxolimab. With a range of about 20 to 79, age averaged about 58 years, and around 83% were male.

TCRdb's table, derived via immunoSEQ multiplex PCR, lists solely in-frame clones and lacks some. The table includes about 12,000 clones, about 81% detected once. Study-level findings and limits: Expanded clones tended on average to be more numerous among CD8+ T cells than CD4+.

Germline V lookup: CDR1 SSHAT, CDR2 FNYEAQ (reference sequence). The CDR3 spans 13 residues. Blood samples were obtained at baseline, cycle 4 day 1, and cycle 7 day 1. This clone was detected only a few times. Its target is unknown. One junction end disagrees with the germline gene, perhaps due to a read error. The sample in question was CD4+ or CD8+ T cells sorted from blood, obtained in a trial of the OX40 agonist ivuxolimab. The TCR sequence derives from an adult with an advanced solid tumor such as melanoma, head and neck, liver or kidney cancer. The chain is built from TRBV7-7 and TRBJ2-7; possibly TRBD2 for D (6 bases). In DNA form, the CDR3 reads TGTGCTAGCAGCCGCCTGGAGGGGTACGAGCAGTACTTC. Amino acid sequence: CASSRLEGYEQYF.